The 29 T cell receptor beta chains given below trace back to one sample, sequenced in a study of blood T cell repertoires in COVID-19. Method: immunoSEQ multiplex PCR; TCRdb's copy keeps in-frame clones and lacks some. The sample has approximately 130,000 clones; 84% are singletons. Sequencing was performed on peripheral blood. These receptors were obtained from a human donor in a cohort sampled during active COVID-19.

The V gene is TRBV19, the J gene TRBJ2-5, with D perhaps TRBD1 (6 bases). V was clipped by 6 bases and J by 0 bases, with 14 bases between them. Germline V CDR1 and CDR2: LNHDA, SQIVND (reference sequence). CDR3 length: 15 amino acids. CDR3 amino acids: CASSHPGQNQETQYF. The CDR3 DNA sequence: TGTGCCAGTAGCCACCCCGGACAGAACCAAGAGACCCAGTACTTC.

The chain's CDR3 is CASGSPTGWGDTIYF. As DNA, the CDR3 is TGTGCCAGCGGCTCTCCAACAGGGTGGGGAGACACCATATATTTT. The rearrangement links TRBV6-6 to TRBJ1-3; tentative D call: TRBD1 (6 bases). Trimming cost V 8 bases and J 8 bases, with 22 bases left between them. The CDR3 is 15 amino acids. The germline CDR1 and CDR2 sequences are MNHNY and SVGAGI (reference sequence).

J is TRBJ1-5 and V is TRBV5-6; 8 nucleotides agree with TRBD1. V gave up 2 bases and J gave up 6 bases; unmatched junction bases: 7. The CDR3 spans 15 residues. Germline V gene data show CDR1 as SGHDT and CDR2 as YYEEEE. CDR3 sequence (DNA): TGTGCCAGCAGCTTCGGACAGGGAAGGGTTCAGCCCCAGCATTTT. Protein sequence: CASSFGQGRVQPQHF.

V usage is TRBV10-2 and J usage is TRBJ1-2; a weak D match, TRBD1 (5 bases). Per the germline V gene, CDR1 is WSHSY and CDR2 is SAAADI. V was cut by 5 bases and J by 4 bases, with 11 bases left in between. The CDR3 length is 13 residues. The CDR3 is CASSLDRLYGYTF. DNA for the CDR3: TGCGCCAGCAGTTTAGACAGACTCTATGGCTACACCTTC.

J is TRBJ2-1 and V is TRBV6-1; D is perhaps TRBD2 (6 bases). Germline V gene data show CDR1 as MNHNS and CDR2 as SASEGT. Trimming removed 3 bases from V and 5 bases from J, with 8 bases in between. The CDR3 spans 13 residues. CDR3 region: CASSEGLNNEQFF. The CDR3 DNA reads as TGTGCCAGCAGTGAGGGACTTAACAATGAGCAGTTCTTC.

The sample holds one count of this clone. The genes are TRBV2 and TRBJ2-5; TRBD1 might be the D (6 bases). The CDR3 contains 14 residues. Germline V CDR1 and CDR2: SNHLY, FYNNEI. Between the trimmed V and J ends, which lost 5 bases and 0 bases, there was a span of 10 bases. CDR3 amino acids: CASSTDRYQETQYF. Here the CDR3 DNA reads TGTGCCAGCAGTACCGACAGGTACCAAGAGACCCAGTACTTC. Looking up the rest from reference TRBV2 and TRBJ2-5 gives the full variable domain: EPEVTQTPSHQVTQMGQEVILRCVPISNHLYFYWYRQILGQKVEFLVSFYNNEISEKSEIFDDQFSVERPDGSNFTLKIRSTKLEDSAMYFCASSTDRYQETQYFGPGTRLLVL.

V and J are TRBV9 and TRBJ2-1; maybe TRBD2 (6 bases). The CDR3 totals 16 residues. Deletions cut 0 bases from V and 9 bases from J, with 19 bases between. CDR1 is SGDLS and CDR2 is YYNGEE in the germline V gene. The CDR3 bases are TGTGCCAGCAGCGTAGGGGTAGGGGCGGCTAGCGTTGAGCAGTTCTTC. This encodes CASSVGVGAASVEQFF.

This chain links TRBV4-1 with TRBJ1-2; D is possibly TRBD1 (5 bases). The CDR3 contains 12 residues. The V gene lost 0 bases and the J gene lost 10 bases, with 9 bases spanning the gap. CDR1 is MGHRA and CDR2 is YSYEKL in the germline V gene. The CDR3 region has the DNA TGCGCCAGCAGCCAAGACGCAGGGCACTACACCTTC. Protein: CASSQDAGHYTF.

CDR3 bases: TGTGCCAGCTCAGGGGGAGCCGGAAACACCATATATTTT. Residues: CASSGGAGNTIYF. This chain links TRBV28 with TRBJ1-3, with 7 bases aligning to TRBD1. V trimming: 8 bases; J trimming: 4 bases; junction bases outside the gene matches: 5. The CDR3 contains 13 residues. CDR1 and CDR2 (germline): MDHEN, SYDVKM.

This rearrangement joins TRBV18 to TRBJ2-2, with 13 nucleotides matching TRBD2. Germline loops: CDR1 KGHSH, CDR2 LQKENI. This CDR3 is 17 amino acids long. The V and J ends lost 6 bases and 0 bases, in that order; junction bases with no gene match: 4. CDR3 nucleotides: TGTGCCAGCTCGCTGACTAGCGGGGGGCCGAACACCGGGGAGCTGTTTTTT. It encodes CASSLTSGGPNTGELFF.

This chain's CDR3 is CASSPQGQGAEGYTF. DNA for the CDR3: TGTGCCAGCAGCCCCCAGGGACAGGGGGCGGAAGGCTACACCTTC. The chain has TRBV5-4 and TRBJ1-2, with TRBD1 identical over 12 bases. The CDR3 runs to 15 residues. Germline values: CDR1 SGHNT, CDR2 YYREEE (reference sequence). V dropped 4 bases and J dropped 8; count of bases not matched to a gene: 9.

V usage is TRBV7-6 and J usage is TRBJ1-3; 7 nucleotides match TRBD1. The trim removed 4 bases at V and 0 bases at J, leaving 6 bases unmatched. This CDR3 is 16 amino acids long. The V gene's germline CDR1 is SGHVS and CDR2 FNYEAQ. The CDR3 protein is CASSSKQGSSGNTIYF. The CDR3, as DNA: TGTGCCAGCAGCTCCAAACAGGGGAGCTCTGGAAACACCATATATTTT.

The chain couples TRBV5-1 to TRBJ2-7, with D perhaps matching TRBD2 (6 bases). Trimming took off 2 bases at V and 5 bases at J, with 20 bases between the two ends. This CDR3 region has 16 residues. The germline gives CDR1 SGHRS, CDR2 YFSETQ. The CDR3 loop is CASSLRRGGEGNEQYF. The CDR3 DNA follows: TGCGCCAGCAGCTTAAGGCGGGGTGGAGAAGGGAACGAGCAGTACTTC.

This chain links TRBV5-8 with TRBJ1-1, with 10 bases that match TRBD1. CDR3 size: 16 residues. Germline CDR1 SGHTS, CDR2 YDEGEE. Trimming cost V 0 bases and J 1 base; bases outside gene matches: 3. The CDR3 reads CASSLVTGGGNTEAFF. CDR3 DNA: TGTGCCAGCAGCTTGGTGACAGGGGGCGGGAACACTGAAGCTTTCTTT.

The rearrangement links TRBV19 to TRBJ1-6; TRBD1 might be the D (5 bases). The V gene lost 4 bases and the J gene lost 6 bases, with 13 bases spanning the gap. Germline V gene sequence: CDR1 LNHDA, CDR2 SQIVND (reference sequence). This CDR3 spans 15 amino acids. The chain's CDR3 is CASSTLGQGNSPLHF. Here the CDR3 DNA reads TGTGCCAGTAGTACCTTGGGGCAGGGTAATTCACCCCTCCACTTT.

The V and J genes are TRBV5-1 and TRBJ2-2; D unclear. The CDR3 covers 14 residues. Germline V gene sequence: CDR1 SGHRS, CDR2 YFSETQ. V was pared by 4 bases and J by 4 bases, with 11 bases between. CDR3 sequence reads: CASSPTTGTGELFF. The DNA for the CDR3 is TGCGCCAGCAGCCCTACGACGGGCACCGGGGAGCTGTTTTTT.

This clone was picked up one time. The chain combines TRBV4-1 with TRBJ2-7; D is perhaps TRBD2 (7 bases). The CDR3 length is 16 residues. Trimming took off 4 bases at V and 2 bases at J, with 18 bases between the two ends. Germline-derived CDR1 and CDR2 are MGHRA and YSYEKL. The CDR3 protein is CASSPKLGGPTYEQYF. CDR3 nucleotide sequence: TGCGCCAGCAGCCCCAAGCTCGGGGGGCCCACCTACGAGCAGTACTTC.

This chain links TRBV3-1 (or the pseudogene TRBV3-2) with TRBJ1-2, with D perhaps TRBD1 (5 bases). There are 14 residues in the CDR3. Trimming stripped 4 bases from V and 5 bases from J, with 14 bases between. Germline CDR1 LGHDT, CDR2 YNNKEL (reference sequence). CDR3 sequence (DNA): TGTGCCAGCAGCCCCGCGGCAGGGAATTATGGCTACACCTTC. Translation: CASSPAAGNYGYTF.

The CDR3 nucleotides are TGTGCCAGCAGCCGTCTGACGGGGGTCGACCAAGAGACCCAGTACTTC. Its protein is CASSRLTGVDQETQYF. The chain links TRBV7-9 to TRBJ2-5; D might be TRBD2 (6 bases). V was clipped by 5 bases and J by 0 bases, with 16 bases between them. Germline lookup yields CDR1 SEHNR and CDR2 FQNEAQ (reference sequence). CDR3 length: 16 residues.

The chain uses TRBV5-1 and TRBJ2-7, with 7 bases that match TRBD1. In germline, CDR1 is SGHRS, CDR2 YFSETQ. This CDR3 comprises 13 residues. The junction had 3 bases not matched to a gene; V was cut back by 3 bases and J by 3 bases. CDR3 DNA: TGCGCCAGCAGCTCGACAGGGAACTACGAGCAGTACTTC. It is translated as CASSSTGNYEQYF.

This clone appeared a few times. The chain recombines TRBV2 with TRBJ2-7; TRBD2 aligns across 8 bases. CDR3 length: 16 residues. Germline CDR1 SNHLY, CDR2 FYNNEI. V was clipped by 2 bases and J by 4 bases; unmatched bases: 10. The CDR3 coding sequence is TGTGCCAGCAGTGAAAGGCGGGGGGCCGGGACTTACGAGCAGTACTTC. Translated, it gives CASSERRGAGTYEQYF.

The rearrangement joins TRBV7-9 to TRBJ1-2, with a tentative D call TRBD1 (6 bases). From germline, CDR1 is SEHNR and CDR2 FQNEAQ (reference sequence). V dropped 7 bases and J dropped 0 bases, with 24 bases sitting between them. The CDR3 covers 18 residues. The CDR3 DNA sequence: TGTGCCAGCACCCTCAGGGGCGGCAGGGCCCTCTCTAACTATGGCTACACCTTC. Translated, it gives CASTLRGGRALSNYGYTF.

The chain recombines TRBV2 with TRBJ1-1; D ambiguous. Trimming removed 8 bases at V and 4 bases at J, with 17 bases between. The CDR3 is made up of 14 amino acids. Germline CDR1 reads SNHLY; CDR2 reads FYNNEI. CDR3: CASVVAGRVTEAFF. The DNA for the CDR3 is TGTGCCAGCGTCGTGGCAGGAAGAGTCACTGAAGCTTTCTTT.

The chain uses TRBV27 and TRBJ1-2; 10 bases are shared with TRBD1. CDR3 length: 16 amino acids. Germline loops: CDR1 MNHEY, CDR2 SMNVEV (reference sequence). V was pared by 6 bases and J by 3 bases, with 10 bases of the junction left unmatched. CDR3 sequence: CASRDRGSPSDYGYTF. The DNA for the CDR3 is TGTGCCAGCAGGGACAGGGGGTCCCCTTCTGACTATGGCTACACCTTC.

This sequence joins TRBV5-1 and TRBJ1-2, with TRBD1 matching over 9 bases. Trimming cost V 6 bases and J 3 bases; bases outside gene matches: 3. In germline, CDR1 is SGHRS, CDR2 YFSETQ. The CDR3 length is 13 residues. DNA for the CDR3: TGCGCCAGCAAGACAGGGGGGGACTATGGCTACACCTTC. Its translation: CASKTGGDYGYTF.

CDR3 DNA sequence: TGTGCCAGCAGTTCCCGGGACAGAGGAAAACTGTTTTTT. This encodes CASSSRDRGKLFF. The V and J genes are TRBV27 and TRBJ1-4, with TRBD1 matching over 7 bases. Germline trimming cut 4 bases from V and 10 bases from J; bases unmatched to any gene: 6. The CDR3 contains 13 residues. The germline V gene has CDR1 MNHEY and CDR2 SMNVEV (reference sequence).

This clone was seen a handful of times. The V gene is TRBV18, the J gene TRBJ2-7, with TRBD1 identical over 7 bases. The V and J ends lost 2 bases and 0 bases, in that order; junction bases with no gene match: 7. Germline V gives CDR1 KGHSH, CDR2 LQKENI. This CDR3 is built from 16 residues. The CDR3 nucleotides are TGTGCCAGCTCACCAGCCCGGGACAGAGTCTCCTACGAGCAGTACTTC. This encodes CASSPARDRVSYEQYF.

The V call is TRBV3-1 (or the pseudogene TRBV3-2), the J call TRBJ2-3; 12 bases fit TRBD1. Trimming cost V 1 base and J 3 bases; bases outside gene matches: 5. Germline V gene lookup returns CDR1 LGHDT and CDR2 YNNKEL (reference sequence). The CDR3 runs 17 residues. The chain's CDR3 is CASSQAPGQGATDTQYF. The CDR3 coding sequence is TGTGCCAGCAGCCAAGCCCCGGGACAGGGGGCAACAGATACGCAGTATTTT.

The J gene is TRBJ2-3, the V gene TRBV5-1; 7 bases match TRBD2. The trim removed 0 bases at V and 5 bases at J, leaving 6 bases unmatched. There are 15 residues in the CDR3. CDR1 is SGHRS, CDR2 YFSETQ, per germline. CDR3 in amino acids: CASSLEAGDIDTQYF. The CDR3 bases are TGCGCCAGCAGCTTGGAGGCGGGGGATATAGATACGCAGTATTTT.